This TCR beta chain is drawn from a study of blood T cell repertoires in COVID-19. Across the whole study: Samples representing acute and convalescent COVID-19 were sourced from the United States, Italy and Spain. Sample material is recorded as cDNA or gDNA derived from T cells, B-cell-depleted T cells, or PBMCs.

In the original workflow: Amplification of reference gene primers provided the estimated nucleated cell counts. The assay was immunoSEQ multiplex PCR, and TCRdb's table has in-frame clones only and misses some. V, J and clone size are taken as reported in that table, and D and trimming were inferred from the DNA itself. The table lists almost 200,000 clones, 70% to 90% of them singletons. The specimen sequenced was peripheral blood. This receptor was obtained from a woman between 65 and 79 years old with acute or convalescent COVID-19.

The DNA for the CDR3 is TGTGCCAGCTCACGTCAACAGGCCAACCAGCCCCAGCATTTT. Translation: CASSRQQANQPQHF. V is TRBV18 and J is TRBJ1-5, with D possibly being TRBD1 (5 bases). Trimming shortened V by 4 bases and J by 7 bases, and 14 bases separated the two germline ends. Germline V CDR1 and CDR2: KGHSH, LQKENI. The CDR3 loop spans 14 amino acids.